These T cell receptor beta chains were read from a single sample in a study of blood T cell repertoires in COVID-19. Repertoires were generated with immunoSEQ multiplex PCR, while TCRdb's copy carries only in-frame clones and drops some. The table shows fewer than 80,000 clones, with more than 65% occurring only once. Sequenced input: peripheral blood. These receptor sequences come from a human donor in a cohort sampled during active COVID-19. The CDR3 runs from the conserved cysteine through the conserved F or W. D genes are given only for firm matches. A clone size is listed for some rows: how often the clone was seen (once, few, many), or a class if it is expanded.

abundance,j_gene,d_gene,len,v_gene,CDR3nt,CDR3aa
many,TRBJ2-7,.,18,TRBV5-1,TGCGCCAGCAGCCACTTTGGAGTCCAACAGGGTAGCTCCTACGAGCAGTACTTC,CASSHFGVQQGSSYEQYF
.,TRBJ2-2,.,16,TRBV6-6,TGTGCCAGCAATGCCCCAGGACTGAAAAACACCGGGGAGCTGTTTTTT,CASNAPGLKNTGELFF
.,TRBJ2-1,TRBD1,16,TRBV9,TGTGCCAGCAGCGTAGAGGTTGGGACAGGGGTCAATGAGCAGTTCTTC,CASSVEVGTGVNEQFF
once,TRBJ1-3,.,13,TRBV30,TGTGCCTGGACGACAGGCACTGGAAACACCATATATTTT,CAWTTGTGNTIYF
.,TRBJ2-7,TRBD2,16,TRBV12-5,TGTGCTAGTGGTTCCACTAGCGGGGCCCGCCGGGCTGAGCAGTACTTC,CASGSTSGARRAEQYF
.,TRBJ2-5,TRBD1,15,TRBV18,TGTGCCAGCTCACCAAGGCAGGGGGAAAGGGAGACCCAGTACTTC,CASSPRQGERETQYF
many,TRBJ2-3,TRBD2,16,TRBV7-9,TGTGCCAGCAGCTTAGTGGCTAGCGGGGACACAGATACGCAGTATTTT,CASSLVASGDTDTQYF
.,TRBJ1-1,TRBD1,15,TRBV15,TGTGCCACCAGCAGAGTGGGTAGGGGGCGAACTGAAGCTTTCTTT,CATSRVGRGRTEAFF
.,TRBJ1-5,.,15,TRBV10-3,TGTGCCATCAGTAAGGGGGGGGATGGCAATCAGCCCCAGCATTTT,CAISKGGDGNQPQHF
few,TRBJ1-6,TRBD1,15,TRBV5-5,TGTGCCAGCAGCTTCCAGGGGGGCTTTAATTCACCCCTCCACTTT,CASSFQGGFNSPLHF
.,TRBJ2-7,.,16,TRBV19,TGTGCCAGTAGTATAAGTTTGAACAGGGCCAACTACGAGCAGTACTTC,CASSISLNRANYEQYF
.,TRBJ2-3,.,16,TRBV15,TGTGCCACCAGCAGAGAGGGGGGTACCGTCACAGATACGCAGTATTTT,CATSREGGTVTDTQYF
.,TRBJ2-5,TRBD1,16,TRBV7-9,TGTGCCAGCAGCTGGACAGGGGGCGCGAAGATTGAGACCCAGTACTTC,CASSWTGGAKIETQYF
.,TRBJ2-5,TRBD1,15,TRBV29-1,TGCAGCGTAGCCCCGGGACAGGGGTTGTGGGAGACCCAGTACTTC,CSVAPGQGLWETQYF
.,TRBJ2-1,TRBD1,15,TRBV10-1,TGCGCCAGCAGTGAGCGCGGGACAGGGGGCAATGAGCAGTTCTTC,CASSERGTGGNEQFF
.,TRBJ2-3,TRBD2,13,TRBV18,TGTGCCAGCTCAACTAGCGGGCCAGATACGCAGTATTTT,CASSTSGPDTQYF
.,TRBJ1-1,.,10,TRBV29-1,TGCAGCGTGCAGACAGTTGAAGCTTTCTTT,CSVQTVEAFF
.,TRBJ2-2,TRBD2,17,TRBV11-2,TGTGCCAGCAGCTTAGATGTTAGCGGGGGGAGAACCGGGGAGCTGTTTTTT,CASSLDVSGGRTGELFF
.,TRBJ2-2,TRBD1,16,TRBV7-2,TGTGCCAGCAGCCCGGGACAGGGAGTTTACACCGGGGAGCTGTTTTTT,CASSPGQGVYTGELFF
.,TRBJ1-6,TRBD1,15,TRBV28,TGTGCCAGCAGTTTAAAGACAGGGGCACCTTCACCCCTCCACTTT,CASSLKTGAPSPLHF
.,TRBJ1-1,.,15,TRBV3-1/TRBV3-2,TGTGCCAGCAGCCAAAGCGGGAATTCGAACACTGAAGCTTTCTTT,CASSQSGNSNTEAFF
.,TRBJ2-1,.,16,TRBV21-1,TGTGCCAGCAGCAAAAATAGGCAGGGGCGGCACAATGAGCAGTTCTTC,CASSKNRQGRHNEQFF
.,TRBJ2-7,.,14,TRBV6-2/TRBV6-3,TGTGCCAGCAGTTACCTAAGACAAGGCTACGAGCAGTACTTC,CASSYLRQGYEQYF
.,TRBJ1-2,.,12,TRBV7-9,TGTGCCAGCAGTCCAGGTCGCTATGGCTACACCTTC,CASSPGRYGYTF
.,TRBJ2-6,TRBD1,15,TRBV6-2/TRBV6-3,TGTGCCAGCAGTGACAGGGGTTCTGGGGCCAACGTCCTGACTTTC,CASSDRGSGANVLTF
.,TRBJ2-5,.,12,TRBV7-2,TGTGCCAGCAGCTTCTACAGAGAGACCCAGTACTTC,CASSFYRETQYF
.,TRBJ1-4,.,16,TRBV21-1,TGTGCCAGCAGCAGGGACAGGGGGCACTCTAATGAAAAACTGTTTTTT,CASSRDRGHSNEKLFF
once,TRBJ1-2,TRBD1,15,TRBV2,TGTGCCAGCAGTGAATCCCGGGACAGGGGTCGTGGCTACACCTTC,CASSESRDRGRGYTF
.,TRBJ2-3,TRBD1,16,TRBV7-3,TGTGCCAGCAGCTTAGGTTCGGGACAGAGCACAGATACGCAGTATTTT,CASSLGSGQSTDTQYF
.,TRBJ1-5,TRBD1,14,TRBV18,TGTGCCAGCTCCGAGGGGGCGGCGGGTCAGCCCCAGCATTTT,CASSEGAAGQPQHF
.,TRBJ1-1,.,15,TRBV19,TGTGCCAGTAGTATCTCTGGCATAATGAACACTGAAGCTTTCTTT,CASSISGIMNTEAFF
.,TRBJ2-3,.,15,TRBV10-3,TGTGCCATCAGTGGGGGGCCCCCGGCCCCAGATACGCAGTATTTT,CAISGGPPAPDTQYF
.,TRBJ1-5,.,13,TRBV19,TGTGCCAGTAGCAGTTTAATCGATCAGCCCCAGCATTTT,CASSSLIDQPQHF
.,TRBJ2-6,TRBD1,16,TRBV5-4,TGTGCCAGCAGTGGACGGACAGGGTCAGGGGCCAACGTCCTGACTTTC,CASSGRTGSGANVLTF
.,TRBJ2-1,TRBD1,15,TRBV5-1,TGCGCCAGCAGCGCGACGGGACAGGGTGGCAATGAGCAGTTCTTC,CASSATGQGGNEQFF
.,TRBJ2-5,TRBD2,19,TRBV5-3,TGTGCCAGAAGCTGGCCCGGACTAGCGGGGGGGCACCTCCCAGAGACCCAGTACTTC,CARSWPGLAGGHLPETQYF